The rows below give T cell receptor beta chains drawn from one sample of a study of blood T cell repertoires in COVID-19. Using immunoSEQ multiplex PCR, the repertoire was profiled, and TCRdb retains in-frame clones only, with some absent. This repertoire shows under 75,000 clones, roughly 86% found once; its top ten account for roughly 4%. The sequenced sample consisted of peripheral blood. The receptors here all came from a man in his fifties or sixties with active COVID-19. Each CDR3 is given without its conserved first and last residue.

j_call: TRBJ2-5; v_call: TRBV5-5; cdr3_aa: ASSPAPGLTQETQY
j_call: TRBJ2-7; v_call: TRBV5-1; cdr3_aa: ASSLRPGTALSYEQY
j_call: TRBJ2-5; v_call: TRBV6-5; cdr3_aa: ASNRGLLQETQY
j_call: TRBJ2-3; v_call: TRBV21-1; cdr3_aa: IGLATSTDTQY
j_call: TRBJ2-5; v_call: TRBV18; cdr3_aa: ASSPGSGGETQY
j_call: TRBJ2-5; v_call: TRBV5-4; cdr3_aa: ASSLQGRGETQY
j_call: TRBJ1-1; v_call: TRBV27; cdr3_aa: ASSLRQGWTEAF
j_call: TRBJ1-1; v_call: TRBV29-1; cdr3_aa: SVARGNTEAF
j_call: TRBJ2-3; v_call: TRBV2; cdr3_aa: ASSDTLAGGLSTDTQY
j_call: TRBJ2-3; v_call: TRBV11-3; cdr3_aa: ASSLDGGSTDTQY
j_call: TRBJ2-2; v_call: TRBV3-1/TRBV3-2; cdr3_aa: ASSPGVGELF
j_call: TRBJ1-1; v_call: TRBV11-2; cdr3_aa: ASSRTGERMAF
j_call: TRBJ2-1; v_call: TRBV5-1; cdr3_aa: ASSREGVNEQF
j_call: TRBJ2-3; v_call: TRBV5-1; cdr3_aa: ASHRDSLGDTQY
j_call: TRBJ2-5; v_call: TRBV7-6; cdr3_aa: ASSLGGSGGYETQY
j_call: TRBJ2-5; v_call: TRBV6-5; cdr3_aa: ASSYSPAAKTQY
j_call: TRBJ2-2; v_call: TRBV7-2; cdr3_aa: ASSSTSGGYTGELF
j_call: TRBJ2-1; v_call: TRBV3-1/TRBV3-2; cdr3_aa: ASSQASGGAGNEQF
j_call: TRBJ2-1; v_call: TRBV19; cdr3_aa: ASSIQGSNEQF
j_call: TRBJ1-6; v_call: TRBV14; cdr3_aa: ASSAGIYNSPLH